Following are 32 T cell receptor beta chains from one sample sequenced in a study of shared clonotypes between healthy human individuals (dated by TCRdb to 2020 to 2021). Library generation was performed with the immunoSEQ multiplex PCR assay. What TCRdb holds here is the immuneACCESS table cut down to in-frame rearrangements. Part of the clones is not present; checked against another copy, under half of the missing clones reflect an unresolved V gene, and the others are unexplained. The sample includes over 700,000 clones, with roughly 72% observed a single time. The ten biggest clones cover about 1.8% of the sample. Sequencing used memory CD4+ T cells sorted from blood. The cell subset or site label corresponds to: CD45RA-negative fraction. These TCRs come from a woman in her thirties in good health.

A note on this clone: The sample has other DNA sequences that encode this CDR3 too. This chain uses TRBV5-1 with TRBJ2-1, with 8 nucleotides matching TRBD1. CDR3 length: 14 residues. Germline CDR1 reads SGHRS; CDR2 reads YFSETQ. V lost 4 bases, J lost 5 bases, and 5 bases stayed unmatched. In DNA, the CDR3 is TGCGCCAGCAGCCCAGGGGGCACCGACAATGAGCAGTTCTTC. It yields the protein CASSPGGTDNEQFF.

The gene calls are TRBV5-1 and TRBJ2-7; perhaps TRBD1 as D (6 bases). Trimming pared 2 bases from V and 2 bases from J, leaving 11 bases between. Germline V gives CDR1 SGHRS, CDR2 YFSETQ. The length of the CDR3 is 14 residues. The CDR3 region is CASSLTGSAYEQYF. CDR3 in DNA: TGCGCCAGCAGCTTAACAGGGTCAGCCTACGAGCAGTACTTC.

DNA of the CDR3: TGCAGCGTAGGGGACGCGAGCTCTGGAAACACCATATATTTT. It encodes CSVGDASSGNTIYF. V gene TRBV29-1 combines with J gene TRBJ1-3; D may be TRBD1 (5 bases). V was clipped by 6 bases and J by 0 bases, with 12 bases between them. The CDR3 runs to 14 residues. Germline V gene data show CDR1 as SQVTM and CDR2 as ANQGSEA.

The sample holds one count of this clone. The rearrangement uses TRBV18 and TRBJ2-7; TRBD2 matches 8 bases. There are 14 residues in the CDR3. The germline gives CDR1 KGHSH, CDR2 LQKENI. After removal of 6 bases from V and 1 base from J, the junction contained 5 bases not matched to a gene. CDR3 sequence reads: CASSPSGLSYEQYF. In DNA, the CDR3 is TGTGCCAGCTCGCCTAGCGGGCTTTCCTACGAGCAGTACTTC. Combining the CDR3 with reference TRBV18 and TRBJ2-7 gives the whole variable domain NAGVMQNPRHLVRRRGQEARLRCSPMKGHSHVYWYRQLPEEGLKFMVYLQKENIIDESGMPKERFSAEFPKEGPSILRIQQVVRGDSAAYFCASSPSGLSYEQYFGPGTRLTVT.

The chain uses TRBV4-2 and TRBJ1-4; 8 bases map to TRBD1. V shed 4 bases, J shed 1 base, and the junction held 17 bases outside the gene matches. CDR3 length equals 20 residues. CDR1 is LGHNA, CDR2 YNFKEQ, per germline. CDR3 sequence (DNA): TGTGCCAGCAGCCCGCTGGGTGGACAGGGAATAGGAGGAACTAATGAAAAACTGTTTTTT. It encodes CASSPLGGQGIGGTNEKLFF.

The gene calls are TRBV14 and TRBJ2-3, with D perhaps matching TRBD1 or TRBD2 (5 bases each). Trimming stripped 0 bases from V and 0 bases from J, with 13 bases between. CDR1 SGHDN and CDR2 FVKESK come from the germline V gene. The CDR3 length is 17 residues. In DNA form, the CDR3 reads TGTGCCAGCAGCCAAGATCATCGAGGGGCGAGCACAGATACGCAGTATTTT. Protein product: CASSQDHRGASTDTQYF.

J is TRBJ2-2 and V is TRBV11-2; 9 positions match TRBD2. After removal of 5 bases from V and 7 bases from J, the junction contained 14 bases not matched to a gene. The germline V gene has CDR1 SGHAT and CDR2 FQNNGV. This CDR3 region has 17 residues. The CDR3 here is CASSPTLLAGRNGELFF. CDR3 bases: TGTGCCAGCAGCCCCACCCTACTAGCGGGTCGAAACGGGGAGCTGTTTTTT.

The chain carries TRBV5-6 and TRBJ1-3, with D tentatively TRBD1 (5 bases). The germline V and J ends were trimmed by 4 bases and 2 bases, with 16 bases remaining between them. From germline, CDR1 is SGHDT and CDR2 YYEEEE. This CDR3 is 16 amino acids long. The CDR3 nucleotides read TGTGCCAGCAGCCGGAGGGGTATCAGGGCTGGAAACACCATATATTTT. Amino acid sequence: CASSRRGIRAGNTIYF.

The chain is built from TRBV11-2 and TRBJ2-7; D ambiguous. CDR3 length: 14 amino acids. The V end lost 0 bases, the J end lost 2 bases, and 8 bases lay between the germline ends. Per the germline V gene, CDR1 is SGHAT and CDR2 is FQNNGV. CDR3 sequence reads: CASSLEAATYEQYF. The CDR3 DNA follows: TGTGCCAGCAGCTTAGAAGCAGCTACCTACGAGCAGTACTTC.

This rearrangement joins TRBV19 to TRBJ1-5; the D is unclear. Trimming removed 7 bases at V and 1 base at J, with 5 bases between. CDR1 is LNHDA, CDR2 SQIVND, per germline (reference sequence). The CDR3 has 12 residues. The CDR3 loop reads CASKRSNQPQHF. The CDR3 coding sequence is TGTGCCAGTAAACGGAGCAATCAGCCCCAGCATTTT.

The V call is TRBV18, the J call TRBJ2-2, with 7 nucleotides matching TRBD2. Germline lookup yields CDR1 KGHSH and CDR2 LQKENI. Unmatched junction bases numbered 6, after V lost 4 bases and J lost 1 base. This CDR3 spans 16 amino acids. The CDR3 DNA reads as TGTGCCAGCTCACGGGAGGGGTTTCTGAACACCGGGGAGCTGTTTTTT. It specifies CASSREGFLNTGELFF.

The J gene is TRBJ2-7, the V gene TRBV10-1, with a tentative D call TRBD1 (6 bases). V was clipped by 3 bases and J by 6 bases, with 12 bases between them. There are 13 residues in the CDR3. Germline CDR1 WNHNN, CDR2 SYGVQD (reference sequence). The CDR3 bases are TGCGCCAGCAGTGAACTGGGGGCCCTCGAGCAGTACTTC. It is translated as CASSELGALEQYF.

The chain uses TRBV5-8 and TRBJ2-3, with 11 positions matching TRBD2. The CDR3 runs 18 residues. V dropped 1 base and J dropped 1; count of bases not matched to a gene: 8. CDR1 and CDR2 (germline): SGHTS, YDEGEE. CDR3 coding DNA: TGTGCCAGCAGCTTGTGGCCGGGACTAGCGGATCGCACAGATACGCAGTATTTT. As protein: CASSLWPGLADRTDTQYF.

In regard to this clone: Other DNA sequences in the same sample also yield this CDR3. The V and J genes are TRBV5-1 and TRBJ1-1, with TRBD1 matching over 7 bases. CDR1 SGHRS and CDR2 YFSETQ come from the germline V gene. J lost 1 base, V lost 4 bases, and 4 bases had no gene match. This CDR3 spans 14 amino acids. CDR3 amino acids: CASSLTGANTEAFF. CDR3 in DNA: TGCGCCAGCAGCCTAACAGGGGCGAACACTGAAGCTTTCTTT.

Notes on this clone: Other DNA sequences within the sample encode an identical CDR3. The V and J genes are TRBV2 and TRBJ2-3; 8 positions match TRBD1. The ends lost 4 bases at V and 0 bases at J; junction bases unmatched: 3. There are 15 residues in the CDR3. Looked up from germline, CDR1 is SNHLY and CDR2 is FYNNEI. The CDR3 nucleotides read TGTGCCAGCAGTGGTCAGGGGGCGAGCACAGATACGCAGTATTTT. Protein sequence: CASSGQGASTDTQYF.

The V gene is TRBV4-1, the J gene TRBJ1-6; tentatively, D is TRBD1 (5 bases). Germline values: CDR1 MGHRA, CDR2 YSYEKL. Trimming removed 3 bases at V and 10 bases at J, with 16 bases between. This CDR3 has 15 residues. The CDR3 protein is CASSHGYSQGSPLHF. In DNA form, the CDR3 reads TGCGCCAGCAGCCATGGCTATTCGCAGGGATCACCCCTCCACTTT.

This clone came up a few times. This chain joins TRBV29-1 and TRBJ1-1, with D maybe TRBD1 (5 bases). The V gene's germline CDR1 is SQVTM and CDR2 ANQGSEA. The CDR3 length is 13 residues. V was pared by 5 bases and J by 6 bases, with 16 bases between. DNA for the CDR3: TGCAGCGTTTCCAGGGCATCTGGGGCTGAAGCTTTCTTT. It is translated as CSVSRASGAEAFF.

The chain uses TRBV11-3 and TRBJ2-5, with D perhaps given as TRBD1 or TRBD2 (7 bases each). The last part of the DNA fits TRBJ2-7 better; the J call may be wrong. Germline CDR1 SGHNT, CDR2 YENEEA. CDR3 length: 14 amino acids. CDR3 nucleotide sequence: TGTGCCAGCAGCCTGCAGCGGGACAGCTACGAGCAGTACTTC. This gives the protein CASSLQRDSYEQYF.

CDR3 nucleotide sequence: TGCGCCAGCAGCGGCGTTGGGTCCTCCAACACCGGGGAGCTGTTTTTT. Encoded protein: CASSGVGSSNTGELFF. V usage is TRBV5-1 and J usage is TRBJ2-2, with unresolved D. Germline lookup yields CDR1 SGHRS and CDR2 YFSETQ. The CDR3 loop spans 16 amino acids. V was cut by 4 bases and J by 2 bases, with 15 bases left in between. Full variable domain (remainder filled in from reference TRBV5-1 and TRBJ2-2): KAGVTQTPRYLIKTRGQQVTLSCSPISGHRSVSWYQQTPGQGLQFLFEYFSETQRNKGNFPGRFSGRQFSNSRSEMNVSTLELGDSALYLCASSGVGSSNTGELFFGEGSRLTVL.

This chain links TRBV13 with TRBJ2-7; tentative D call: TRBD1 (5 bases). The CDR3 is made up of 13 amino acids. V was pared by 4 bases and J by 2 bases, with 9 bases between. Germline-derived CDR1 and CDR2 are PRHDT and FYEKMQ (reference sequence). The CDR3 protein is CASSSTGTYEQYF. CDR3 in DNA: TGTGCCAGCAGCTCAACAGGTACCTACGAGCAGTACTTC.

CDR3 amino acids: CASSFTGTGGGTGELFF. The CDR3, as DNA: TGCGCCAGCAGCTTCACCGGGACAGGGGGTGGCACCGGGGAGCTGTTTTTT. This sequence joins TRBV5-1 and TRBJ2-2; TRBD1 aligns across 11 bases. CDR1 is SGHRS, CDR2 YFSETQ, per germline. V lost 2 bases and J lost 4; bases outside the gene matches: 7. This CDR3 spans 17 amino acids.

In nucleotides, the CDR3 is TGTGCCAGCAGTCCGGGTTCTACGCTGTCACCCCTCCACTTT. It codes for CASSPGSTLSPLHF. The chain employs TRBV28 and TRBJ1-6, with D unclear. Germline assignment: CDR1 MDHEN and CDR2 SYDVKM. The CDR3 is made up of 14 amino acids. V was shortened by 5 bases and J by 10 bases, with 15 bases between the two germline ends.

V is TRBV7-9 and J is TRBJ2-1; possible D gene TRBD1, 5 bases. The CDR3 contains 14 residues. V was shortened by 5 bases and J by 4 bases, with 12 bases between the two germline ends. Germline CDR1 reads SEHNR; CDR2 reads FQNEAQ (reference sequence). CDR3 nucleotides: TGTGCCAGCAGCCCGCACAGGAGTTACAATGAGCAGTTCTTC. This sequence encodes CASSPHRSYNEQFF.

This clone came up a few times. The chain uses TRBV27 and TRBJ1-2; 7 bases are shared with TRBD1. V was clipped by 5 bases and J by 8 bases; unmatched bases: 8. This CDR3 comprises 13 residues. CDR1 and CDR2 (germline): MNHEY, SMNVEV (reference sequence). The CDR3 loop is CASSPFEGQGYTF. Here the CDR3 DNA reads TGTGCCAGCAGTCCCTTTGAGGGACAGGGCTACACCTTC.

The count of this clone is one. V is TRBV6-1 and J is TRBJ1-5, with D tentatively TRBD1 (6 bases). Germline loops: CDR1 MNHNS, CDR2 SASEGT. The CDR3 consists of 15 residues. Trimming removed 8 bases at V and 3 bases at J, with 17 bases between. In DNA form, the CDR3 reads TGTGCCAGCGGGCAAGGGGGTATCCCCAATCAGCCCCAGCATTTT. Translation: CASGQGGIPNQPQHF.

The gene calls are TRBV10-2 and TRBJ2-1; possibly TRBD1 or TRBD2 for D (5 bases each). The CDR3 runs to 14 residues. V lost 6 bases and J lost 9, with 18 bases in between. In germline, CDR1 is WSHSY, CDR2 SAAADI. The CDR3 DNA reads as TGCGCCAGCAGCGCCGGGACGACATCCGGTGAGCAGTTCTTC. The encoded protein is CASSAGTTSGEQFF.

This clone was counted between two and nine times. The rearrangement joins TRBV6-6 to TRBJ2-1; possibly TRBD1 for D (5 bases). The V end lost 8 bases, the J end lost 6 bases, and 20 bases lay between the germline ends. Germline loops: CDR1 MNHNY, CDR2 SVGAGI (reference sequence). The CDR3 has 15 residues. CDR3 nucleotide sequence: TGTGCCAGCGAACAAGGGGTCCATGGACGCAATGAGCAGTTCTTC. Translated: CASEQGVHGRNEQFF.

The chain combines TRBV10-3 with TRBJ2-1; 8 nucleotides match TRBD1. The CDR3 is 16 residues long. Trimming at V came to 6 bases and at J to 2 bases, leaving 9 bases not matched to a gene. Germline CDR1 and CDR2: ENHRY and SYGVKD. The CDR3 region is CAIRSGGTGTYNEQFF. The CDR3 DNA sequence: TGTGCCATCAGATCAGGCGGGACAGGCACCTACAATGAGCAGTTCTTC.

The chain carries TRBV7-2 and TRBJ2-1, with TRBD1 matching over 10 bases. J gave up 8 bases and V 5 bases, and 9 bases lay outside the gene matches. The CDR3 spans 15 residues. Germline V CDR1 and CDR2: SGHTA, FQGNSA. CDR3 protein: CASSLRQGARYEQFF. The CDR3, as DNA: TGTGCCAGCAGCCTAAGACAGGGGGCTAGATATGAGCAGTTCTTC.

The CDR3 here is CASSLKGRGHISQETQYF. The CDR3 DNA sequence: TGTGCCAGCAGCTTAAAGGGCCGGGGCCACATCAGCCAAGAGACCCAGTACTTC. This sequence joins TRBV7-3 and TRBJ2-5; D possibly uses TRBD1 or TRBD2 (5 bases each). The CDR3 consists of 18 residues. V was clipped by 1 base and J by 1 base, with 19 bases between them. Per the germline V gene, CDR1 is SGHTA and CDR2 is FQGTGA.

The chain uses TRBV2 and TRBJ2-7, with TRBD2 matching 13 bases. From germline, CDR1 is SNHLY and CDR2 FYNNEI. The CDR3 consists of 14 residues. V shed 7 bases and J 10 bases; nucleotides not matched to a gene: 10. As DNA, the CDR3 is TGTGCCAGCACCGAGCGGACTAGCGGGGGCACCCAGTACTTC. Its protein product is CASTERTSGGTQYF.

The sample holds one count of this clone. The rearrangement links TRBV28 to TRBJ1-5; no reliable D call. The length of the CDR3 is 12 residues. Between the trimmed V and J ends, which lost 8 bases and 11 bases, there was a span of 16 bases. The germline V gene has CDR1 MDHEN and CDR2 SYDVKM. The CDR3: CASGPRTGAQHF. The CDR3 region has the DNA TGTGCCAGCGGACCGAGAACCGGGGCCCAGCATTTT.